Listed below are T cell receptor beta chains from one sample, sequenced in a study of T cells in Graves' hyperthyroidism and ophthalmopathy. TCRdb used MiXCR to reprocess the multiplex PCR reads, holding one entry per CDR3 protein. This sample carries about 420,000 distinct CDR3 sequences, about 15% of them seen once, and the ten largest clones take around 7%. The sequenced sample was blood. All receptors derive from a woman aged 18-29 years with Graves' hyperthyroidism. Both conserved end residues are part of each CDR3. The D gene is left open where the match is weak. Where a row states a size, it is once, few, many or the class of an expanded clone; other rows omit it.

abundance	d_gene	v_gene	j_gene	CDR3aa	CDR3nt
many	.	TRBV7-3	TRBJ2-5	CASSRAGAGETQYF	TGTGCCAGCAGCCGCGCAGGGGCCGGGGAGACCCAGTACTTC
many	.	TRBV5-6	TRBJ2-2	CASSFRAWIYTGELFF	TGTGCCAGCAGCTTCAGGGCTTGGATTTACACCGGGGAGCTGTTTTTT
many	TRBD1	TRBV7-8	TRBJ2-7	CASTFQGQLPGEQYF	TGTGCCAGCACCTTCCAGGGACAGCTCCCCGGCGAGCAGTACTTC
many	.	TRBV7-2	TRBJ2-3	CASSFFQDTQYF	TGTGCCAGCAGCTTTTTCCAAGATACGCAGTATTTT
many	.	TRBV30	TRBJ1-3	CAWSPGGVGNTIYF	TGTGCCTGGAGTCCTGGGGGGGTGGGAAACACCATATATTTT
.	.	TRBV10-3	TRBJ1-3	CAIRGGVTSGNTIYF	TGTGCCATCAGGGGTGGGGTGACCTCTGGAAACACCATATATTTT
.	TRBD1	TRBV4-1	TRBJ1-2	CASSPFTGGNYGYTF	TGCGCCAGCAGCCCATTTACAGGGGGAAACTATGGCTACACCTTC
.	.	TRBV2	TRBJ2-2	CASSIPGLARTGELFF	TGTGCCAGCAGTATCCCGGGACTTGCTAGAACCGGGGAGCTGTTTTTT
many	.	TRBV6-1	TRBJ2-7	CASTNSRNRYEQYF	TGTGCCAGCACTAACAGTCGAAATCGCTACGAGCAGTACTTC
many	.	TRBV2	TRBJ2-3	CASSTGSYTDTQYF	TGTGCCAGCAGTACGGGTTCTTACACAGATACGCAGTATTTT
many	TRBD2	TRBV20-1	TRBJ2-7	CSARELAGDQHEQYF	TGCAGTGCTAGGGAACTAGCGGGGGATCAACACGAGCAGTACTTC
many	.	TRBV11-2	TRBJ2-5	CASSKGERNQETQYF	TGTGCCAGCAGCAAGGGGGAACGGAACCAAGAGACCCAGTACTTC
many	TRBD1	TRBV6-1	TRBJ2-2	CASSAPDRDTGELFF	TGTGCCAGCAGTGCTCCTGACAGGGACACCGGGGAGCTGTTTTTT
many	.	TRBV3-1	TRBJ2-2	CASSQETRMGELFF	TGTGCCAGCAGCCAAGAGACCCGAATGGGGGAGCTGTTTTTT
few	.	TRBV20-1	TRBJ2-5	CSARVLGQETQYF	TGCAGTGCTAGAGTCCTGGGCCAAGAGACCCAGTACTTC
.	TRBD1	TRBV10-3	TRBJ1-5	CAISEGNRGQPQHF	TGTGCCATCAGTGAGGGGAACAGGGGTCAGCCCCAGCATTTT
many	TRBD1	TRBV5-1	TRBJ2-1	CASSPRTGAINEQFF	TGCGCCAGCAGCCCGAGGACAGGGGCTATCAATGAGCAGTTCTTC
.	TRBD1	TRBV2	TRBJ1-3	CASSEDRGGGNTIYF	TGTGCCAGCAGTGAGGACAGGGGAGGAGGAAACACCATATATTTT
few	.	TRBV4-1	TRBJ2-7	CASSPSRWGDYDEQYF	TGCGCCAGCAGCCCGAGCCGCTGGGGCGACTACGACGAGCAGTACTTC
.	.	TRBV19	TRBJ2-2	CASSIVASTGELFF	TGTGCCAGTAGTATAGTGGCCTCCACCGGGGAGCTGTTTTTT
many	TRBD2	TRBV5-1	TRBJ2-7	CASARTSYYEQYF	TGCGCCAGCGCCAGGACTAGTTACTACGAGCAGTACTTC
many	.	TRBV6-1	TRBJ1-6	CASTTDSNNSPLHF	TGTGCCAGCACGACGGACAGTAATAATTCACCCCTCCACTTT
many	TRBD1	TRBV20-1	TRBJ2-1	CSASTGGSEQFF	TGCAGTGCCTCGACAGGGGGCAGTGAGCAGTTCTTC
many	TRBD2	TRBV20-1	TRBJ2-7	CSARLAGLEYEQYF	TGCAGTGCTCGACTAGCGGGACTTGAGTACGAGCAGTACTTC
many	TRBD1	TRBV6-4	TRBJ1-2	CASSDSPGTGGFNYGYTF	TGTGCCAGCAGTGACTCGCCCGGGACAGGGGGCTTTAACTATGGCTACACCTTC
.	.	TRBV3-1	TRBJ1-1	CASSQGWGRGSNTEAFF	TGTGCCAGCAGCCAAGGGTGGGGACGGGGCTCGAACACTGAAGCTTTCTTT
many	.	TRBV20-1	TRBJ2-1	CSARVGFNEQFF	TGCAGTGCTAGAGTGGGTTTCAATGAGCAGTTCTTC
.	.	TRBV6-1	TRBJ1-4	CAIWIDEKLFF	TGTGCCATCTGGATAGATGAAAAACTGTTTTTT